The next 20 T cell receptor beta chains were all read from a single sample in a study of shared clonotypes between healthy human individuals. Here immunoSEQ multiplex PCR was the method, and the copy in TCRdb shows in-frame clones only, minus some. The repertoire has roughly 1.4 million clones, about 98.5% of them found once; the top ten carry 0.3% to 0.45%. The sequenced sample consisted of naive CD4+ T cells sorted from blood. Subset denoted: CD45RA+ positively selected. Receptor source: a man aged 25-45 years in good health.

This clone has a single count. This sequence joins TRBV5-4 and TRBJ2-5; D remains unclear. The length of the CDR3 is 15 residues. Trimming left V 1 base short and J 1 base short, with 11 bases between. The germline V gene has CDR1 SGHNT and CDR2 YYREEE (reference sequence). CDR3 amino acids: CASSLSSRRQETQYF. For the CDR3, the DNA is TGTGCCAGCAGCTTGAGTAGTCGCCGCCAAGAGACCCAGTACTTC.

The chain carries TRBV6-6 and TRBJ2-7; TRBD2 aligns across 7 bases. CDR1 and CDR2 (germline): MNHNY, SVGAGI (reference sequence). The CDR3 runs 16 residues. V lost 0 bases and J lost 1; bases outside the gene matches: 6. CDR3 residues: CASSYSKRDPSYEQYF. DNA of the CDR3: TGTGCCAGCAGTTACTCGAAGCGGGACCCTTCCTACGAGCAGTACTTC.

The chain uses TRBV28 and TRBJ2-7; TRBD1 matches 8 bases. J lost 3 bases, V lost 8 bases, and 6 bases had no gene match. This CDR3 spans 13 amino acids. The V gene's germline CDR1 is MDHEN and CDR2 SYDVKM. CDR3 sequence reads: CASATGVFYEQYF. CDR3 in DNA: TGTGCCAGCGCGACAGGGGTGTTCTACGAGCAGTACTTC.

This clone was recorded once. The same CDR3 is also encoded by other DNA sequences in this sample. V is TRBV7-2 and J is TRBJ1-2, with a weak D call TRBD1 (6 bases). The germline V and J ends were trimmed by 0 bases and 1 base, with 6 bases remaining between them. The V gene's germline CDR1 is SGHTA and CDR2 FQGNSA. The CDR3 runs 14 residues. CDR3 sequence: CASSLAGGNYGYTF. CDR3 DNA sequence: TGTGCCAGCAGCTTAGCAGGGGGTAACTATGGCTACACCTTC.

J is TRBJ2-2 and V is TRBV11-2; D is perhaps TRBD1 or TRBD2 (5 bases each). CDR3 size: 13 residues. Germline V lookup: CDR1 SGHAT, CDR2 FQNNGV. V was shortened by 5 bases and J by 6 bases, with 10 bases between the two germline ends. CDR3 DNA sequence: TGTGCCAGCAGCCGTCCGGGACCCGGGGAGCTGTTTTTT. This translates into CASSRPGPGELFF.

Concerning this clone itself: At the DNA level, this CDR3 is encoded by other sequences in the same sample as well. The chain has TRBV29-1 and TRBJ2-7, with D unclear. This CDR3 region has 10 residues. Germline CDR1 SQVTM, CDR2 ANQGSEA. Trimming removed 6 bases at V and 1 base at J, with 4 bases between. CDR3 nucleotides: TGCAGCGTAGGGTCCTACGAGCAGTACTTC. Protein sequence: CSVGSYEQYF.

The chain joins TRBV19 to TRBJ2-1, with D tentatively TRBD2 (5 bases). V was shortened by 8 bases and J by 10 bases, with 18 bases between the two germline ends. CDR3 length: 13 residues. The V gene's germline CDR1 is LNHDA and CDR2 SQIVND (reference sequence). DNA of the CDR3: TGTGCCAGTGGACTCGGTTGGGTTGGCGAGCAGTTCTTC. Protein product: CASGLGWVGEQFF.

The chain joins TRBV12-5 to TRBJ2-1, with TRBD2 matching over 8 bases. Germline V gene sequence: CDR1 LGHNT, CDR2 FRNRAP. There are 16 residues in the CDR3. V shed 7 bases and J 2 bases; nucleotides not matched to a gene: 10. The CDR3 DNA reads as TGTGCTAGTGCTCCGAGCGGCGGGAGGACCTACAATGAGCAGTTCTTC. Translation: CASAPSGGRTYNEQFF.

The gene calls are TRBV19 and TRBJ1-1, with a tentative D call TRBD1 (5 bases). Trimming removed 3 bases at V and 3 bases at J, with 8 bases between. CDR1 and CDR2 (germline): LNHDA, SQIVND (reference sequence). The CDR3 covers 13 residues. The CDR3: CASSMVGDTEAFF. CDR3 sequence (DNA): TGTGCCAGTAGTATGGTGGGGGACACTGAAGCTTTCTTT. The variable domain in full, completed from reference TRBV19 and TRBJ1-1, reads DGGITQSPKYLFRKEGQNVTLSCEQNLNHDAMYWYRQDPGQGLRLIYYSQIVNDFQKGDIAEGYSVSREKKESFPLTVTSAQKNPTAFYLCASSMVGDTEAFFGQGTRLTVV.

The gene calls are TRBV10-3 and TRBJ2-7, with 7 bases fitting TRBD1. Germline lookup yields CDR1 ENHRY and CDR2 SYGVKD. Trimming at V came to 8 bases and at J to 12 bases, leaving 13 bases not matched to a gene. This CDR3 spans 12 amino acids. The CDR3 DNA sequence: TGTGCCATCTCCGTTGAACAGGGGAAGGCGTACTTC. It translates to CAISVEQGKAYF.

V is TRBV6-5 and J is TRBJ2-3; 10 nucleotides agree with TRBD2. The length of the CDR3 is 15 residues. Unmatched junction bases numbered 3, after V lost 2 bases and J lost 4 bases. CDR1 is MNHEY, CDR2 SVGAGI, per germline. The CDR3 region has the DNA TGTGCCAGCAGTTACCTAGCGGGAGTAGCAGATACGCAGTATTTT. Translated: CASSYLAGVADTQYF.

The V and J genes are TRBV7-8 and TRBJ2-5, with 12 bases aligning to TRBD1. V was pared by 5 bases and J by 5 bases, with 6 bases of the junction left unmatched. The CDR3 consists of 15 residues. Germline CDR1 and CDR2: SGHVS and FQNEAQ. In DNA form, the CDR3 reads TGTGCCAGCAGCACCGGGACAGGGGGCTATGAGACCCAGTACTTC. This codes for CASSTGTGGYETQYF.

The DNA of the CDR3 is TGCGCCAGCAGCCGTCGACAGGAGGGCACTGAAGCTTTCTTT. Residues: CASSRRQEGTEAFF. The chain combines TRBV10-2 with TRBJ1-1; D perhaps matches TRBD1 (6 bases). The ends were cut back, 6 bases at V and 4 bases at J, with 15 bases in the middle. Germline CDR1 WSHSY, CDR2 SAAADI. The CDR3 consists of 14 residues.

V is TRBV5-8 and J is TRBJ1-2; D ambiguous. Germline V gene data show CDR1 as SGHTS and CDR2 as YDEGEE. Trimming left V 0 bases short and J 8 bases short, with 8 bases between. The CDR3 extends over 12 amino acids. The CDR3 sequence is CASSLAAGGYTF. The DNA for the CDR3 is TGTGCCAGCAGCTTGGCAGCGGGAGGCTACACCTTC.

As DNA, the CDR3 is TGTGCCAGCAGCAAAAGGGGGATCGACCACGAGCAGTACTTC. It codes for CASSKRGIDHEQYF. The rearrangement joins TRBV21-1 to TRBJ2-7; the table's D call of TRBD1 was not tested on the DNA. TRBV21-1 is listed as a pseudogene. This CDR3 has 14 residues.

The chain is built from TRBV9 and TRBJ2-5; TRBD2 aligns across 14 bases. This CDR3 contains 17 residues. Germline V gene data show CDR1 as SGDLS and CDR2 as YYNGEE. The ends lost 0 bases at V and 8 bases at J; junction bases unmatched: 9. The CDR3 region has the DNA TGTGCCAGCAGCGTAGAATTGGGACTAGCGGGAGTTGGTACCCAGTACTTC. This sequence encodes CASSVELGLAGVGTQYF.

Points on this clone: Other DNA sequences in the same sample also yield this CDR3. The gene calls are TRBV19 and TRBJ2-7; no definite D call. The CDR3 sequence is 12 residues long. The germline CDR1 and CDR2 sequences are LNHDA and SQIVND (reference sequence). The ends were cut back, 4 bases at V and 3 bases at J, with 7 bases in the middle. The CDR3 spells CASSTGSYEQYF. CDR3 in DNA: TGTGCCAGTAGTACCGGAAGCTACGAGCAGTACTTC.

The gene calls are TRBV28 and TRBJ2-2, with D possibly matching TRBD2 (6 bases). V dropped 4 bases and J dropped 1 base, with 13 bases sitting between them. CDR1 MDHEN and CDR2 SYDVKM come from the germline V gene. The CDR3 totals 16 residues. The CDR3 DNA follows: TGTGCCAGCAGTTACATGGGACTTCGGAACACCGGGGAGCTGTTTTTT. This sequence encodes CASSYMGLRNTGELFF.

The gene calls are TRBV5-1 and TRBJ2-3, with a possible D match to TRBD2 (6 bases). Trimming pared 2 bases from V and 3 bases from J, leaving 16 bases between. Germline V gene sequence: CDR1 SGHRS, CDR2 YFSETQ. This CDR3 has 16 residues. In DNA form, the CDR3 reads TGCGCCAGCAGCTTTGTACGGCGGACTAAGACAGATACGCAGTATTTT. Translation gives CASSFVRRTKTDTQYF.

In DNA, the CDR3 is TGTGCCAGCAGCGTTCCAGACAGGGGGATTTCCTACGAGCAGTACTTC. The encoded protein is CASSVPDRGISYEQYF. The rearrangement uses TRBV6-9 and TRBJ2-7, with TRBD1 matching 9 bases. The germline gives CDR1 MNHGY, CDR2 SVAAGI. The CDR3 sequence is 16 residues long. The V segment lost 6 bases and the J segment 1 base; nucleotides outside the gene matches: 10.